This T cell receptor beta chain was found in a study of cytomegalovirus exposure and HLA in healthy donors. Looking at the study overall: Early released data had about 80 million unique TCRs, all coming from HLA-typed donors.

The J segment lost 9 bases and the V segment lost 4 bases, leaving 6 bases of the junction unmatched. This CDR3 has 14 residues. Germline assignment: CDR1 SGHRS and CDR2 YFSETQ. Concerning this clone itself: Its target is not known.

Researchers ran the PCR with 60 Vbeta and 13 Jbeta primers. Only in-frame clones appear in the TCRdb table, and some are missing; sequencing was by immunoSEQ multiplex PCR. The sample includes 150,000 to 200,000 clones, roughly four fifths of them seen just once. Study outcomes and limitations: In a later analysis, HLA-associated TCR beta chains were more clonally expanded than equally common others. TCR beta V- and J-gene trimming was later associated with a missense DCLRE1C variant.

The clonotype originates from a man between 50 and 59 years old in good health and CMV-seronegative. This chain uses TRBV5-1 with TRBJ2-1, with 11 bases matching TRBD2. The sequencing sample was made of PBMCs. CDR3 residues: CASSPGTSGGEQFF. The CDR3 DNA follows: TGCGCCAGCAGCCCGGGGACTAGCGGTGGTGAGCAGTTCTTC. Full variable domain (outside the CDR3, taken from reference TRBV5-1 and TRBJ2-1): KAGVTQTPRYLIKTRGQQVTLSCSPISGHRSVSWYQQTPGQGLQFLFEYFSETQRNKGNFPGRFSGRQFSNSRSEMNVSTLELGDSALYLCASSPGTSGGEQFFGPGTRLTVL.